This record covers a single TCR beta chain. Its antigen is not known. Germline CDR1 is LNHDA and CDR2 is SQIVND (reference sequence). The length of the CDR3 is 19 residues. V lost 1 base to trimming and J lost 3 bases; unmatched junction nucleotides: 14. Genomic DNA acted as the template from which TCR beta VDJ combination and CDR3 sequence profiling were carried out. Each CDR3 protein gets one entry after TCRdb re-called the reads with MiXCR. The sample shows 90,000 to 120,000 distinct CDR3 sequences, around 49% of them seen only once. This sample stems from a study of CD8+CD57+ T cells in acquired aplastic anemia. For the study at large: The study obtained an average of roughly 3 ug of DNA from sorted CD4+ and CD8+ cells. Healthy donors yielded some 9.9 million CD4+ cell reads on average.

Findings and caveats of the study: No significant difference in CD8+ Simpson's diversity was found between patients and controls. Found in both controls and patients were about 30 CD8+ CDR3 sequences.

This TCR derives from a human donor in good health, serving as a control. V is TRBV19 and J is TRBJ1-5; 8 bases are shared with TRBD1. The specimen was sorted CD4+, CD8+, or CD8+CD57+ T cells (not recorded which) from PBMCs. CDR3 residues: CASSIARTGQILVNQPQHF. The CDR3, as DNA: TGTGCCAGTAGTATAGCGAGGACAGGGCAGATCTTGGTCAATCAGCCCCAGCATTTT.